One TCR beta chain is described in this entry. Its antigen remains unidentified. The entry originates in a study of beta chain features in type 1 diabetes. Study summary: All samples yielded 85 million to 130 million examined sorted cells. Overall study results and limits: TCRB CDR3 length was moderately but significantly reduced in all four CD4+ subsets of Type 1 diabetes patients.

Germline V lookup: CDR1 SGHRS, CDR2 YFSETQ. V was trimmed by 6 bases and J by 4 bases, leaving 16 bases between them. CDR3 length: 14 amino acids. As every portion of the isolated RNA was reverse transcribed, the sequencing read expressed TCRB transcripts. Profiled with immunoSEQ multiplex PCR; TCRdb holds only in-frame clones, not every one. The sample has 310,000 or so clones; around 8.5% are singletons. Sequenced input: central memory CD4+ T cells from blood. The chain has TRBV5-1 and TRBJ2-5; D is unclear. This TCR was recovered from a man between 25 and 39 years old with type 1 diabetes. CDR3 nucleotide sequence: TGCGCCAGCACCCAACAGATCGGGTCAGAGACCCAGTACTTC. Translation: CASTQQIGSETQYF.